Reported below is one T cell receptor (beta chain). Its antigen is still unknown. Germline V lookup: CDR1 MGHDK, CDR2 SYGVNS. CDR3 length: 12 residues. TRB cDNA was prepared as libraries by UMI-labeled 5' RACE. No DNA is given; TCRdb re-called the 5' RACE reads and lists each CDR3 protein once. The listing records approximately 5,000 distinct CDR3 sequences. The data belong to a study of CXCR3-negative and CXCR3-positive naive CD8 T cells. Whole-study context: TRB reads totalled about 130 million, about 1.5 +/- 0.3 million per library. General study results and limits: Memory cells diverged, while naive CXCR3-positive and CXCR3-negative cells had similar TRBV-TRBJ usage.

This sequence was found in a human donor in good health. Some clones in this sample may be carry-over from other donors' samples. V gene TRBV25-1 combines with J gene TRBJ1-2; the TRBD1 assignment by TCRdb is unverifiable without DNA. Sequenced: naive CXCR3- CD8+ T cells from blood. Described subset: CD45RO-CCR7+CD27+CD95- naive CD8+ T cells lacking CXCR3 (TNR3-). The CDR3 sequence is CASKGQDYGYTF.